What follows are 17 T cell receptor beta chains derived from one specimen sequenced in a study of blood T cell repertoires in COVID-19 (TCRdb year 2020). Receptor amplification or capture employed the immunoSEQ multiplex PCR assay. TCRdb limited this immuneACCESS table to in-frame rearrangements with V and J called. A share of clones is missing; checked studies link under half to unresolved V genes, and the rest is unexplained. The sample records some 300,000 clones, about 89% of which are singletons. The ten largest clones take up roughly a tenth of the sample. Material for sequencing was PBMCs or T cells enriched from blood (not recorded which). The receptors originated from a woman between 35 and 50 years old who had recovered from COVID-19.

This rearrangement joins TRBV24-1 to TRBJ2-7, with 8 positions matching TRBD2. The CDR3 is 15 residues long. The V gene's germline CDR1 is KGHDR and CDR2 SFDVKD. V was pared by 9 bases and J by 0 bases, with 9 bases of the junction left unmatched. CDR3 in amino acids: CATGSSSGPSYEQYF. The CDR3 nucleotides read TGTGCCACCGGATCCTCTAGCGGGCCCTCCTACGAGCAGTACTTC.

The genes are TRBV24-1 and TRBJ1-2, with TRBD1 matching 9 bases. The CDR3 length is 17 residues. After removal of 4 bases from V and 0 bases from J, the junction contained 8 bases not matched to a gene. Looked up from germline, CDR1 is KGHDR and CDR2 is SFDVKD. CDR3 sequence: CATSEGTRQGANYGYTF. Here the CDR3 DNA reads TGTGCCACCAGTGAAGGGACAAGACAGGGGGCTAACTATGGCTACACCTTC.

This sequence joins TRBV30 and TRBJ1-1; 9 bases agree with TRBD1. V lost 5 bases to trimming and J lost 1 base; unmatched junction nucleotides: 5. This CDR3 has 14 residues. Germline CDR1 GTSNPN, CDR2 SVGIG (reference sequence). CDR3 in DNA: TGTGCCTGGGGCACAGGGGGCGGGAACACTGAAGCTTTCTTT. It yields the protein CAWGTGGGNTEAFF. The whole variable domain, filled in from reference TRBV30 and TRBJ1-1, reads SQTIHQWPATLVQPVGSPLSLECTVEGTSNPNLYWYRQAAGRGLQLLFYSVGIGQISSEVPQNLSASRPQDRQFILSSKKLLLSDSGFYLCAWGTGGGNTEAFFGQGTRLTVV.

Worth noting for this clone: The sample carries other DNA sequences with the same CDR3. The chain carries TRBV4-3 and TRBJ2-1; 12 nucleotides line up with TRBD2. The CDR3 length is 14 residues. Germline V gives CDR1 LGHNA, CDR2 YSLEER. After removal of 2 bases from V and 9 bases from J, the junction contained 2 bases not matched to a gene. The DNA for the CDR3 is TGCGCCAGCAGCCAATTACTAGCGGGAGGTGAGCAGTTCTTC. It encodes CASSQLLAGGEQFF.

The chain joins TRBV27 to TRBJ2-7, with 7 bases aligning to TRBD1. The CDR3 totals 13 residues. The germline gives CDR1 MNHEY, CDR2 SMNVEV (reference sequence). Losses at the gene ends were 5 bases for V and 6 bases for J; bases not matched to a gene: 7. The CDR3 bases are TGTGCCAGCAGTGCGACAGGGTGGGGCGAGCAGTACTTC. This sequence encodes CASSATGWGEQYF.

The V call is TRBV28, the J call TRBJ1-1; D is undetermined. There are 12 residues in the CDR3. Germline CDR1 MDHEN, CDR2 SYDVKM. Trimming took off 5 bases at V and 11 bases at J, with 15 bases between the two ends. CDR3 in amino acids: CASSPPALPAFF. The CDR3, as DNA: TGTGCCAGCAGTCCTCCAGCGTTACCTGCTTTCTTT.

V usage is TRBV10-1 and J usage is TRBJ1-4; 8 nucleotides align to TRBD1. The CDR3 has 12 amino acids. CDR1 and CDR2 from the germline V gene are WNHNN and SYGVQD (reference sequence). J gave up 10 bases and V 2 bases, and 0 bases lay outside the gene matches. CDR3 nucleotides: TGCGCCAGCAGTGAGGGACAGGGAAAACTGTTTTTT. It translates to CASSEGQGKLFF.

The chain recombines TRBV29-1 with TRBJ1-2; tentative D call: TRBD1 (6 bases). Germline CDR1 SQVTM, CDR2 ANQGSEA. This CDR3 has 15 residues. Trimming shortened V by 3 bases and J by 6 bases, and 20 bases separated the two germline ends. The CDR3 reads CSVEDGGRTLNGYTF. In DNA form, the CDR3 reads TGCAGCGTTGAGGATGGGGGCAGGACCTTGAATGGCTACACCTTC. Full variable domain (rest looked up from reference TRBV29-1 and TRBJ1-2): SAVISQKPSRDICQRGTSLTIQCQVDSQVTMMFWYRQQPGQSLTLIATANQGSEATYESGFVIDKFPISRPNLTFSTLTVSNMSPEDSSIYLCSVEDGGRTLNGYTFGSGTRLTVV.

The V gene is TRBV6-1, the J gene TRBJ2-1, with D maybe TRBD1 (8 bases). V was shortened by 3 bases and J by 7 bases, with 19 bases between the two germline ends. The germline CDR1 and CDR2 sequences are MNHNS and SASEGT. The CDR3 spans 16 residues. In DNA form, the CDR3 reads TGTGCCAGCAGTGACCCACAGGGGGGGGCAGTAAATGAGCAGTTCTTC. This encodes CASSDPQGGAVNEQFF.

The rearrangement uses TRBV6-1 and TRBJ1-3; D unresolved. V dropped 3 bases and J dropped 2 bases, with 8 bases sitting between them. Germline assignment: CDR1 MNHNS and CDR2 SASEGT. The CDR3 runs to 14 residues. CDR3 nucleotide sequence: TGTGCCAGCAGTGAGGGTGACACTGGAAACACCATATATTTT. Translated, it gives CASSEGDTGNTIYF.

The table lists this clone with a count of one. As DNA, the CDR3 is TGTGCCAGCAGCGATCGGACTTCCCTAGGGGATACGCAGTATTTT. Protein sequence: CASSDRTSLGDTQYF. J is TRBJ2-3 and V is TRBV7-2, with TRBD2 as a possible D gene (5 bases). Between the trimmed V and J ends, which lost 5 bases and 6 bases, there was a span of 18 bases. Germline lookup yields CDR1 SGHTA and CDR2 FQGNSA. There are 15 residues in the CDR3.

This sequence joins TRBV7-9 and TRBJ1-4; D remains unclear. Germline loops: CDR1 SEHNR, CDR2 FQNEAQ (reference sequence). There are 16 residues in the CDR3. Trimming took 3 bases from V and 6 from J, leaving 17 bases between them. The CDR3 here is CASSFQIWLSDEKLFF. CDR3 coding DNA: TGTGCCAGCAGCTTCCAAATATGGCTCAGTGATGAAAAACTGTTTTTT.

The CDR3 region is CASSFGLNEQYF. CDR3 DNA sequence: TGTGCCAGCAGCTTTGGACTGAACGAGCAGTACTTC. The J gene is TRBJ2-7, the V gene TRBV11-3; possibly TRBD2 for D (5 bases). This CDR3 is built from 12 residues. V lost 3 bases to trimming and J lost 5 bases, with 8 bases between them. The germline CDR1 and CDR2 sequences are SGHNT and YENEEA.

This clone was found once. The CDR3 DNA sequence: TGTGCCAGCAGTTCCGTACCTAAGACAGGTCACGAGCAGTACTTC. Amino acids: CASSSVPKTGHEQYF. The rearrangement uses TRBV27 and TRBJ2-7; TRBD1 might be the D (6 bases). The CDR3 length is 15 residues. Looked up from germline, CDR1 is MNHEY and CDR2 is SMNVEV (reference sequence). Between the trimmed V and J ends, which lost 4 bases and 5 bases, there was a span of 18 bases.

The gene calls are TRBV30 and TRBJ1-5; D might be TRBD1 (5 bases). Germline CDR1 is GTSNPN and CDR2 is SVGIG (reference sequence). This CDR3 contains 12 residues. V dropped 5 bases and J dropped 3 bases, with 8 bases sitting between them. CDR3 DNA sequence: TGTGCCTGGTCACAGGACAATCAGCCCCAGCATTTT. This translates into CAWSQDNQPQHF.

CDR3 protein: CASLRGGLAGERTGELFF. The CDR3 DNA follows: TGTGCCAGCCTCCGGGGGGGACTAGCGGGAGAGAGGACCGGGGAGCTGTTTTTT. The V and J genes are TRBV2 and TRBJ2-2; 14 positions match TRBD2. The CDR3 loop spans 18 amino acids. CDR1 is SNHLY, CDR2 FYNNEI, per germline. V lost 8 bases to trimming and J lost 5 bases; unmatched junction nucleotides: 13.

V gene TRBV12-3 or TRBV12-4 combines with J gene TRBJ1-3; D is ambiguous. This CDR3 has 13 residues. Trimming removed 4 bases at V and 3 bases at J, with 7 bases between. The CDR3 here is CASSSGFGNTIYF. The CDR3 nucleotides read TGTGCCAGCAGTTCGGGGTTTGGAAACACCATATATTTT.